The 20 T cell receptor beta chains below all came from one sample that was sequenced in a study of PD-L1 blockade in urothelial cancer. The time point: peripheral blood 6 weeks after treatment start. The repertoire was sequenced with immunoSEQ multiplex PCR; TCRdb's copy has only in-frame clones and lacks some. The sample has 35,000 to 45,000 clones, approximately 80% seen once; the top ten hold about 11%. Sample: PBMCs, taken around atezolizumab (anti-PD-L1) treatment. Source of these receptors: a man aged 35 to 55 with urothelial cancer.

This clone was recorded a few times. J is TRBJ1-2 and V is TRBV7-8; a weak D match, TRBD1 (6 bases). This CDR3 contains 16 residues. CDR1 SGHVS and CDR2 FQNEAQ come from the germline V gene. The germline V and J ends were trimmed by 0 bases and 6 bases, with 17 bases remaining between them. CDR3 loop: CASSLALAGVQDGYTF. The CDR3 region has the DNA TGTGCCAGCAGCTTAGCGTTGGCAGGGGTTCAGGATGGCTACACCTTC.

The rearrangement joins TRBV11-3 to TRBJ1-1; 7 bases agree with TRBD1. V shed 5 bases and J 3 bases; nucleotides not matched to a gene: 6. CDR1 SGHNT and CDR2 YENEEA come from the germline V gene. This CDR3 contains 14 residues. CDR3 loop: CASSPTGDHTEAFF. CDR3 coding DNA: TGTGCCAGCAGCCCAACAGGGGATCACACTGAAGCTTTCTTT. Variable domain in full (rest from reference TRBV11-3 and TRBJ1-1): EAGVVQSPRYKIIEKKQPVAFWCNPISGHNTLYWYLQNLGQGPELLIRYENEEAVDDSQLPKDRFSAERLKGVDSTLKIQPAELGDSAVYLCASSPTGDHTEAFFGQGTRLTVV.

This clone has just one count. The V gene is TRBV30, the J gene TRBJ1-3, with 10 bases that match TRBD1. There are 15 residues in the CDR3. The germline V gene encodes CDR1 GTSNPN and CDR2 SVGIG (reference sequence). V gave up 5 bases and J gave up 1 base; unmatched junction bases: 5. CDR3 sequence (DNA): TGTGCCTGGCTCCGGGACAGGGGATCTGGAAACACCATATATTTT. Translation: CAWLRDRGSGNTIYF. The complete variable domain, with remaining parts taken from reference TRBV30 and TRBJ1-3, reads SQTIHQWPATLVQPVGSPLSLECTVEGTSNPNLYWYRQAAGRGLQLLFYSVGIGQISSEVPQNLSASRPQDRQFILSSKKLLLSDSGFYLCAWLRDRGSGNTIYFGEGSWLTVV.

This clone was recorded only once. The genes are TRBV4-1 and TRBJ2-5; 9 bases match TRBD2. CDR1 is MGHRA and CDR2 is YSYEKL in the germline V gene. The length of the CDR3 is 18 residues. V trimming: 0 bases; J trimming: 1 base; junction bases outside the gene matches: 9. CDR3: CASSQDGYSGSPQETQYF. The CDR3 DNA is TGCGCCAGCAGCCAAGATGGGTATAGCGGGAGCCCCCAAGAGACCCAGTACTTC.

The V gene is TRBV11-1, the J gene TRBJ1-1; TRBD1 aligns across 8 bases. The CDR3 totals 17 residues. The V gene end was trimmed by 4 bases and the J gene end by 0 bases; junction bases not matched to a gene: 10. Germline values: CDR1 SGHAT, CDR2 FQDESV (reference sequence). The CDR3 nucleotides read TGTGCCAGCAGCTCGACGGGACAGGACCGCTTGAACACTGAAGCTTTCTTT. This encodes CASSSTGQDRLNTEAFF.

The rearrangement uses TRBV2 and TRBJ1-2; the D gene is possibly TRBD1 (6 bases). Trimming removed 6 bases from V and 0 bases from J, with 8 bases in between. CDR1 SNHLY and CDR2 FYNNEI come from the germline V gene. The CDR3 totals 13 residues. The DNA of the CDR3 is TGTGCCAGCAGCGCAGGGGCTAACTATGGCTACACCTTC. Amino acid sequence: CASSAGANYGYTF.

The CDR3 here is CASSPQGNTEAFF. CDR3 DNA: TGCGCCAGCAGCCCCCAGGGAAACACTGAAGCTTTCTTT. The chain combines TRBV5-1 with TRBJ1-1; possibly TRBD1 for D (5 bases). Per germline, CDR1 SGHRS and CDR2 YFSETQ. Trimming removed 4 bases at V and 2 bases at J, with 9 bases between. This CDR3 comprises 13 residues.

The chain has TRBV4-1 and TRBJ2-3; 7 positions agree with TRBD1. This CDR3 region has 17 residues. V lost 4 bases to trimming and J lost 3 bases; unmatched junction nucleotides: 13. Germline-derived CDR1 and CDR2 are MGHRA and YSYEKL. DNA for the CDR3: TGCGCCAGCAGCCGGCTACCCGACAGGGTCGGGACAGATACGCAGTATTTT. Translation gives CASSRLPDRVGTDTQYF.

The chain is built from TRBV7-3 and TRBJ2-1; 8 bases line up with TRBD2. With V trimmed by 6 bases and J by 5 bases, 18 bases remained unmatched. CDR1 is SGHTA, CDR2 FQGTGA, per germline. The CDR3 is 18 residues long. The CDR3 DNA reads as TGTGCCAGCAGTGTGGCCCATTCCAGCGGGAGTATGAACAATGAGCAGTTCTTC. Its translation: CASSVAHSSGSMNNEQFF.

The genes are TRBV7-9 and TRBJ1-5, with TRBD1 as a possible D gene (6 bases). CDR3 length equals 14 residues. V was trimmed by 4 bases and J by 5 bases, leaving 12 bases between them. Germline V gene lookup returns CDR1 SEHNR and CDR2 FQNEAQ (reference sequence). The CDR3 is CASSSQAGDQPQHF. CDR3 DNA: TGTGCCAGCAGCTCACAGGCAGGGGATCAGCCCCAGCATTTT.

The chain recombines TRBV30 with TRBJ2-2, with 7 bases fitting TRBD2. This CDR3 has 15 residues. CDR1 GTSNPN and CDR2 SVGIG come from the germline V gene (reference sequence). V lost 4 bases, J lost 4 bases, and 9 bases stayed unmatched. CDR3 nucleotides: TGTGCCTGGAAGGCCGCGGGAGCGGGCACCGGGGAGCTGTTTTTT. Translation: CAWKAAGAGTGELFF.

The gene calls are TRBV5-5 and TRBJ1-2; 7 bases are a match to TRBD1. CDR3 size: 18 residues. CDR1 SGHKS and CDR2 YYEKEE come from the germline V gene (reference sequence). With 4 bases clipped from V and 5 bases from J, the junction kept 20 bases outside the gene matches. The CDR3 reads CASSPQAVGGAIWYGYTF. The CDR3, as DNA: TGTGCCAGCAGCCCACAGGCGGTAGGGGGCGCAATTTGGTATGGCTACACCTTC.

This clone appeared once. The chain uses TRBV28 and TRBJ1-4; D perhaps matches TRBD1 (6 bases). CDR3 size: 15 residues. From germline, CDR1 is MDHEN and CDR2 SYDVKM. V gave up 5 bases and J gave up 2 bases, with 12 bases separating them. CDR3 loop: CASSEQGWTNEKLFF. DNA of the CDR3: TGTGCCAGCAGTGAACAGGGTTGGACTAATGAAAAACTGTTTTTT.

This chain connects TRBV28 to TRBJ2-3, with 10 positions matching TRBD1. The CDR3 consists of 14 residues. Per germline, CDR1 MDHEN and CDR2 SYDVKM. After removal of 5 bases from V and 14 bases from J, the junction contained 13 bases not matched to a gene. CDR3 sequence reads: CASSPNVETGGPYF. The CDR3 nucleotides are TGTGCCAGCAGTCCCAATGTTGAGACAGGGGGCCCGTATTTT.

CDR3 nucleotide sequence: TGTGCCAGCAGTTGGACCGGGACAGGGGACACAGATACGCAGTATTTT. Its translation: CASSWTGTGDTDTQYF. This rearrangement joins TRBV27 to TRBJ2-3; TRBD1 matches at 10 bases. CDR1 and CDR2 from the germline V gene are MNHEY and SMNVEV (reference sequence). The CDR3 is 16 amino acids. V shed 4 bases, J shed 2 bases, and the junction held 6 bases outside the gene matches.

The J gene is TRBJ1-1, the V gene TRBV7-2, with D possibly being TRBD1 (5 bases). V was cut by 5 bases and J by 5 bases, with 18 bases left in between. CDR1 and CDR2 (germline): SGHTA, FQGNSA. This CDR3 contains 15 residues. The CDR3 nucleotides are TGTGCCAGCAGCCCTTATCCTGGGGCGGGAACTGAAGCTTTCTTT. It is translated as CASSPYPGAGTEAFF.

In nucleotides, the CDR3 is TGTGCCAGTACCTCCAGGGTGGGCTACACCTTC. It specifies CASTSRVGYTF. V usage is TRBV19 and J usage is TRBJ1-2; D might be TRBD1 (5 bases). Trimming left V 7 bases short and J 8 bases short, with 11 bases between. There are 11 residues in the CDR3. Germline CDR1 and CDR2: LNHDA and SQIVND (reference sequence).

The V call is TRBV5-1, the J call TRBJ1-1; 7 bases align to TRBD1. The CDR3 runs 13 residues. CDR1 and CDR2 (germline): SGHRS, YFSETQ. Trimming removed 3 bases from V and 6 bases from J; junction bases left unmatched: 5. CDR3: CASSSSTGAEAFF. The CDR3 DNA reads TGCGCCAGCAGCTCTTCCACAGGGGCTGAAGCTTTCTTT.

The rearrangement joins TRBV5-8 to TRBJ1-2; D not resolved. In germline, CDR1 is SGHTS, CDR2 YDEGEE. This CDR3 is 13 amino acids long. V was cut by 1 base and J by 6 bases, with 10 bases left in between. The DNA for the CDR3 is TGTGCCAGCAGCTTGTTGTCTACGCATGGCTACACCTTC. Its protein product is CASSLLSTHGYTF.

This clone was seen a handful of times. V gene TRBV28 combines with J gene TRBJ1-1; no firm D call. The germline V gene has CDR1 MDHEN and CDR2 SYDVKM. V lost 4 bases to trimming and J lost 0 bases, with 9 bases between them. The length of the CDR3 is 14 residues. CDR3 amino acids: CASSYDGLNTEAFF. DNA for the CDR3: TGTGCCAGCAGTTACGACGGGTTGAACACTGAAGCTTTCTTT.